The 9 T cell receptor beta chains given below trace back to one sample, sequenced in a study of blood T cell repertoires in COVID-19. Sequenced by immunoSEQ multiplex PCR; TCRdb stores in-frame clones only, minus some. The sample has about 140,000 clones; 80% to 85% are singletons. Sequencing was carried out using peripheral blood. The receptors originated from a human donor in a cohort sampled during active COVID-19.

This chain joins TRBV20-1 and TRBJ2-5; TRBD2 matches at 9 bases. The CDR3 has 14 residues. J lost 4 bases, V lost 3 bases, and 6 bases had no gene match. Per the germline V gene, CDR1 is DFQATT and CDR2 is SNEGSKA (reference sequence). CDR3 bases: TGCAGTGCTAGTATCGGAGCGGGGGGAGAGACCCAGTACTTC. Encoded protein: CSASIGAGGETQYF.

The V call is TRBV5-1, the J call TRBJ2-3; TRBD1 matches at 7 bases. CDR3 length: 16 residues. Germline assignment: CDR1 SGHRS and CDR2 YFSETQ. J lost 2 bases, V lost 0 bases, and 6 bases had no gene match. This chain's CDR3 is CASSLGDSKYTDTQYF. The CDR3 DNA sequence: TGCGCCAGCAGCTTGGGGGACAGTAAGTACACAGATACGCAGTATTTT.

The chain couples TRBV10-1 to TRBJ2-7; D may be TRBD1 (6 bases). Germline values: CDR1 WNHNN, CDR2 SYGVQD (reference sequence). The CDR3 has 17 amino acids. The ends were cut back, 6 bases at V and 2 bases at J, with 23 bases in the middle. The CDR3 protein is CASRTTMGAQGTYEQYF. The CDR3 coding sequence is TGCGCCAGCAGGACGACGATGGGGGCCCAAGGGACCTACGAGCAGTACTTC.

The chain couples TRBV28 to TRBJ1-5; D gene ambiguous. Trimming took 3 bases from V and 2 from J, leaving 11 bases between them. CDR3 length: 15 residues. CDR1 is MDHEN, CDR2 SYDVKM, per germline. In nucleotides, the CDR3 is TGTGCCAGCAGTTTGGTTTCTAGAGGCAATCAGCCCCAGCATTTT. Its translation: CASSLVSRGNQPQHF. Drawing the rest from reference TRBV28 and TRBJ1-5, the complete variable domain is DVKVTQSSRYLVKRTGEKVFLECVQDMDHENMFWYRQDPGLGLRLIYFSYDVKMKEKGDIPEGYSVSREKKERFSLILESASTNQTSMYLCASSLVSRGNQPQHFGDGTRLSIL.

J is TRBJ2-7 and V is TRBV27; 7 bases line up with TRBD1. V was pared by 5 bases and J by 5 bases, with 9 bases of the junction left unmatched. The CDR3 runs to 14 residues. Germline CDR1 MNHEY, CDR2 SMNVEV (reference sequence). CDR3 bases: TGTGCCAGCAGTGTTCGACAGGGCGCCCACGAGCAGTACTTC. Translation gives CASSVRQGAHEQYF.

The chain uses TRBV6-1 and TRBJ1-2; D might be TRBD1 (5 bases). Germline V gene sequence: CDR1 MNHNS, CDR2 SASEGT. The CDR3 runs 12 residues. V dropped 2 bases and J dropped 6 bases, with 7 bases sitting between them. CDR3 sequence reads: CASSEQGNGYTF. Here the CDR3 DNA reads TGTGCCAGCAGTGAACAGGGCAATGGCTACACCTTC.

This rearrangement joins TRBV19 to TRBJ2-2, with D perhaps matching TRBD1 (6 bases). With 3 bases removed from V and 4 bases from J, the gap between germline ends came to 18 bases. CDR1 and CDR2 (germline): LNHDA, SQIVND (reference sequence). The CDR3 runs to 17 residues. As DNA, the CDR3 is TGTGCCAGTAGTATTCTTCGAGGGGGACGGTCCACCGGGGAGCTGTTTTTT. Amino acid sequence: CASSILRGGRSTGELFF.

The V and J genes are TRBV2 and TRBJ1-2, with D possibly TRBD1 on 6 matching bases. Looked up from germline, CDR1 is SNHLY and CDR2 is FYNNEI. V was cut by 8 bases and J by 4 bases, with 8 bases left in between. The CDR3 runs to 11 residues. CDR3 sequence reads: CASQGSYGYTF. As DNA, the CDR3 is TGTGCCAGCCAGGGGTCCTATGGCTACACCTTC.

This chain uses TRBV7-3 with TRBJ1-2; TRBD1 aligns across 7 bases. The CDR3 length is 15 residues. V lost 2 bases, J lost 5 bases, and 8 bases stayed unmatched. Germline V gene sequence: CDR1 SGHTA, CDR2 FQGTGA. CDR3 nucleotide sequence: TGTGCCAGCAGCTTACGGGGCGACAGGGATTATGGCTACACCTTC. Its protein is CASSLRGDRDYGYTF.